This T cell receptor beta chain was profiled in a study of cytomegalovirus exposure and HLA in healthy donors (dated 2017 in TCRdb). General notes on the study: An earlier analysis of approximately 600 of the donors reported 250 to 350 Gb of sequence data and 100 million to 140 million unique TCR beta sequences from some 180 million T cells. Around 320 gigabases of sequencing data and 70 million to 100 million unique TCR sequences were included in an early release covering about 700 HLA-typed donors. Of the roughly 400 genotyped donors, 81% were placed in the genetic ancestry cluster associated with self-reported Caucasian donors. The study was designed to test whether signatures of past pathogen exposure could be identified by cataloging public T cell receptors. The study used immunosequencing to profile the T cell repertoires of hundreds of subjects and linked those repertoires to cytomegalovirus serostatus. A separate validation cohort of 100 to 150 different subjects was used in addition to the roughly 670-subject first cohort. The study combined high-throughput TCR immunosequencing, statistical association of individual TCRs with disease status, and machine learning to predict cytomegalovirus infection status. To study patterns of TCR occurrence, a later analysis re-analyzed previously published TCR beta repertoires from under 750 donors and added high-resolution HLA genotyping. The later analysis used no new phenotypic data to find candidate immune exposures, relying instead on TCR beta sequences and their occurrence across donors. To decide whether each TCR beta V gene segment behaved as functional or pseudogenic, an earlier analysis of nearly 600 of the donors relied on high-throughput TCR beta sequencing. Alongside the repertoire data, information on donor age, sex, ethnicity and CMV serostatus was compiled. A later genetic analysis used genome-wide SNP genotypes for about 65% of the 666 donors, treating that subset as a discovery cohort. Every repertoire in the discovery cohort had been generated on one and the same sequencing platform. HLA typing included class I and class II loci at four-digit resolution. The number of typed donors differed by locus: about 629-630 for A, B, C, DRB1 and DQB1; 500 to 550 for DQA1; 606 for DPA1; and some 470 for DPB1. Roughly five DR-DQ haplotypes were handled as single units for association and clustering because linkage in the cohort was strong. On average, 235,054 unique TCR beta nucleotide sequences were sequenced per donor among several hundred genotyped donors of the cohort, with approximately 18% of those sequences being non-productive. What the research found in general, with its limitations: In a later analysis, the rate of TCR association differed among HLA loci, with DRB1 alleles having the most associated TCRs and HLA-C alleles having the fewest. According to the authors, the approach could potentially be generalized to other disease states and immunological phenotypes. In the study, approximately 160 TCR beta chains were listed as associated with cytomegalovirus. Compared with equally common non-associated chains, HLA-associated TCR beta chains in a later analysis were more clonally expanded and had lower generation probabilities. Assigning TCR associations to individual alleles was difficult when HLA alleles, especially DR and DQ, strongly co-occurred. A cluster of highly shared sequence variants was judged likely to be a technical artifact of the sequencing pipeline. A later genetic analysis associated a missense DCLRE1C variant with V-gene and J-gene trimming of TCR beta chains, and an independent cohort replicated the association. Only TCR beta chains were sequenced in this cohort, and the absence of alpha or paired-chain data limited detectable features. HLA typing was unavailable for some donors at each locus, so association tests used only the typed subset. A further reported finding was that TCR beta sequences accurately predicted the HLA-A and HLA-B alleles for most subjects in the first cohort. According to a later analysis, parvovirus B19, influenza, CMV and Epstein-Barr virus appeared linked to several top co-occurrence clusters. Because counts were too low, roughly 16 rarely observed V segments, including chromosome 9 orphons, were excluded from the earlier analysis of 587 of the donors. The 87-base-pair reads could not distinguish some IMGT-functional V segments, including TRBV6-2 and TRBV6-3, so those segments were excluded. In both the original and validation cohorts, the classifier was reported to diagnose cytomegalovirus status with high specificity and sensitivity. Most TCR sequences were seen in very few donors, while some public TCRs were found in many individuals. A few of the identified cytomegalovirus-associated TCR beta chains were confirmed in vitro to be specific for cytomegalovirus antigens. In a later genetic analysis, fewer N-insertions in productive TCRs were reported among donors in an Asian-associated ancestry cluster than the approximately 670-donor mean. In a later analysis, 16,951 TCR beta sequences were associated with specific HLA alleles at a false discovery rate of 0.05. Roughly uniform sequencing depth across donors was assumed in presence/absence analyses, although this assumption may not hold. Immune exposure information for the cohort was limited to CMV serostatus. Broadly in line with IMGT annotations, most TCR beta V segments showed up in productive rearrangements about 87% or about 30% of the time in an earlier analysis of about 500 of the donors. Linkage disequilibrium might explain the correlated functional status among segregating V segments, but an unknown experimental factor could not be ruled out. A later analysis found that most CMV-associated TCR beta chains appeared HLA-restricted, with HLA associations seemingly driven largely by CMV exposure.

From V the trimming removes 0 bases and from J it removes 3 bases, while the gene matches leave 6 bases of the junction unaccounted for. CDR1 and CDR2 are drawn from the germline V gene (reference sequence): MNHEY, SMNVEV. From the cysteine up to the phenylalanine, the CDR3 has a length of 17 residues. This entry keeps only the CDR3 DNA: 51 bases, framed from base 1. The cohort was made up of about 670 healthy bone marrow donors. All cohort members were sampled while nominally healthy, although unrecorded immune exposures were likely present. The donor was CMV seropositive and was included in the group of 290 or so seropositive cohort members. Every donor gave a peripheral blood sample, and the peripheral blood mononuclear cells from that sample were used for TCR beta sequencing. The Qiagen DNeasy Blood Extraction Kit was used to extract genomic DNA from the blood cell samples. Notes on this clone: Which antigen it targets is not known. One base away there is no much larger clone; base qualities are not given.

Library generation was performed with the immunoSEQ multiplex PCR assay. For the multiplex PCR, a mixture combining 60 forward primers for TCR Vbeta segments and 13 reverse primers for TCR Jbeta segments was used. The CDR3 region of rearranged TCR beta genes was amplified from genomic DNA with a multiplex PCR assay. The Illumina HiSeq System was used to sequence the amplified TCR beta libraries as 87-base-pair reads. In the paper's pipeline: A later analysis tallied 75 million to 85 million unique TCR beta chains across the 666 repertoires, and some 10 million of those chains were shared by two or more donors. Raw reads were error-corrected and collapsed into unique sequences by a nearest-neighbor algorithm in which closely related sequences were merged to remove PCR and sequencing errors. Alignment of CDR3 sequences to IMGT reference sequences was used to assign V, D and J gene segments. Each retained sequence needed at least a six-nucleotide match to both a V gene segment and a J gene segment. Rearrangements were classified as productive when the CDR3 lacked stop codons and remained in frame with V and J, and all other rearrangements were classified as non-productive. CDR3 was defined according to IMGT convention as the region running from the second conserved V-encoded cysteine to the conserved J-encoded phenylalanine. In an earlier analysis of around 600 of the donors, sequences lacking an unambiguous match to a single V gene segment were excluded. In an earlier analysis of 587 of the donors, a V segment was called functional when productive rearrangements were above 56.7%, and segregating when the standard deviation between donors exceeded 5%. A statistical classification framework was built to diagnose cytomegalovirus status from the catalog of TCR beta chain sequences. V and J gene assignment, in a later analysis, came from comparing TCR nucleotide sequences with IMGT/GENE-DB human TR gene sequences. The TCRdist pipeline was used in a later analysis to assign CDR3 sequences and most-parsimonious VDJ recombination scenarios. In a later analysis, every TCR beta chain was defined by the combination of its CDR3 amino acid sequence and its V-gene family, and reads without a unique V-gene family were dropped. In a later analysis, 450 to 600 highly shared, low-generation-probability nucleotide sequences were removed to address suspected cross-contamination and a sequencing artifact. For each public chain, a later analysis derived a clonal expansion index from normalized ranks of inferred template counts within each repertoire. A later analysis computed generation probabilities with a VDJ recombination model fitted to out-of-frame rearrangements, and checked the results against IGoR. Hypergeometric tests were used in a later analysis to score TCR-TCR, TCR-HLA and TCR-CMV co-occurrence, with a repertoire-size bias correction applied to the TCR pairs. A later analysis estimated false discovery rates by permuting HLA or CMV assignments 20 times. In a later analysis, co-occurring TCRs were grouped using DBSCAN, with TCRdist sequence similarity added in when clustering inside HLA-allele-positive subsets. Co-occurrence clustering excluded repertoires with fewer than 30,000 or more than 120,000 public chains, plus five with anomalous nucleotide sharing. TCRdb took this table from immuneACCESS and kept in-frame rearrangements with V and J called. Such tables lack part of the clones; where checked against another copy, unresolved V genes explain under half of the gap, and the rest is unexplained. V, J and clone size were drawn from that table, and D and trimming were deduced from the DNA. This sample gives 110,000 or so clones in total; 67% of them show up just once. The ten biggest clones cover roughly 8% of the sample.

The TCR sequence derives from a man younger than 30 in good health and CMV-seropositive. Material for sequencing was PBMCs. The chain is made from TRBV27 and TRBJ1-5, with 9 central nucleotides matching TRBD1. The DNA is as follows: TGTGCCAGCAGTTTATCCAGGACAGGGGCCCCCAATCAGCCCCAGCATTTT. The resulting protein is CASSLSRTGAPNQPQHF.